These 11 T cell receptor beta chains were sequenced from one sample in a study of T-cell reconstitution after alpha-beta-depleted transplantation in children. Unique molecular identifiers were incorporated into the prepared TCRbeta library. TCRdb re-derived calls from the PCR reads in MiXCR, one entry per CDR3 protein. In the table there are about 980,000 distinct CDR3 sequences, less than 30% of which are singletons. The starting material was PBMCs, mostly from graft donor cells, obtained 360 days after TCRalphabeta/CD19-depleted stem cell transplant. The receptors were sampled from a boy under three years old who had a stem cell transplant for SCID, so the T cells may come from the graft donor.

This clonotype showed up just a few times. The rearrangement uses TRBV29-1 and TRBJ1-2; a possible D gene is TRBD1 (5 bases). The CDR3 sequence is 15 residues long. The germline V gene encodes CDR1 SQVTM and CDR2 ANQGSEA. The V and J ends lost 0 bases and 0 bases respectively, with 11 bases between them. The CDR3: CSVEEPGRPNYGYTF. CDR3 nucleotide sequence: TGCAGCGTTGAAGAACCGGGACGACCTAACTATGGCTACACCTTC.

The chain recombines TRBV20-1 with TRBJ2-5; no firm D call. The CDR3 is made up of 12 amino acids. CDR1 is DFQATT, CDR2 SNEGSKA, per germline (reference sequence). The V and J ends lost 3 bases and 5 bases respectively, with 10 bases between them. The CDR3 DNA follows: TGCAGTGCTAGCTCACCGGCGGAGACCCAGTACTTC. Amino acid sequence: CSASSPAETQYF.

This clonotype was seen a few times. The chain recombines TRBV24-1 with TRBJ2-1; TRBD1 aligns across 9 bases. V dropped 5 bases and J dropped 2; count of bases not matched to a gene: 6. Germline CDR1 reads KGHDR; CDR2 reads SFDVKD. This CDR3 has 16 residues. The CDR3 loop reads CATSGPGQGTYNEQFF. The CDR3 nucleotides are TGTGCCACCAGTGGACCGGGACAGGGTACCTACAATGAGCAGTTCTTC.

This clonotype appeared a few times. This chain uses TRBV5-6 with TRBJ2-7, with TRBD1 matching over 9 bases. Unmatched junction bases numbered 8, after V lost 3 bases and J lost 4 bases. This CDR3 has 15 amino acids. Germline lookup yields CDR1 SGHDT and CDR2 YYEEEE. CDR3 DNA sequence: TGTGCCAGCAGCTCCGGGACAGGGAACTGGTACGAGCAGTACTTC. Its translation is CASSSGTGNWYEQYF. The full variable domain, in which reference TRBV5-6 and TRBJ2-7 provide the parts outside the CDR3, is DAGVTQSPTHLIKTRGQQVTLRCSPKSGHDTVSWYQQALGQGPQFIFQYYEEEERQRGNFPDRFSGHQFPNYSSELNVNALLLGDSALYLCASSSGTGNWYEQYFGPGTRLTVT.

Here the CDR3 reads CASWAGGKNTGELFF. CDR3 bases: TGTGCCAGCTGGGCAGGGGGCAAGAACACCGGGGAGCTGTTTTTT. The chain is built from TRBV12-3 or TRBV12-4 and TRBJ2-2, with 8 positions matching TRBD1. The CDR3 has 15 amino acids. Trimming at V came to 8 bases and at J to 1 base, leaving 6 bases not matched to a gene.

V usage is TRBV15 and J usage is TRBJ1-2; the D gene is possibly TRBD1 (5 bases). The length of the CDR3 is 16 residues. V gave up 3 bases and J gave up 7 bases, with 21 bases separating them. Germline CDR1 and CDR2: LNHNV and YYDKDF (reference sequence). This CDR3 reads CATSRGHQGTGAGYTF. The CDR3 nucleotides read TGTGCCACCAGCAGGGGCCACCAGGGAACGGGTGCTGGCTACACCTTC.

This chain joins TRBV12-3 or TRBV12-4 and TRBJ1-2; D ambiguous. The CDR3 covers 15 residues. Trimming cost V 2 bases and J 8 bases, with 18 bases left between them. CDR3 residues: CASSLFDARTRGYTF. DNA of the CDR3: TGTGCCAGCAGTTTATTCGACGCAAGGACTAGGGGCTACACCTTC.

This clonotype appeared a few times. V and J are TRBV5-5 and TRBJ2-7, with 7 positions matching TRBD1. CDR1 is SGHKS, CDR2 YYEKEE, per germline (reference sequence). This CDR3 contains 15 residues. V dropped 0 bases and J dropped 2; count of bases not matched to a gene: 5. The CDR3 spells CASSLGRGITYEQYF. DNA for the CDR3: TGTGCCAGCAGCTTGGGCAGGGGGATAACCTACGAGCAGTACTTC.

This clonotype was counted a few times. This rearrangement joins TRBV7-3 to TRBJ1-6; the D gene is possibly TRBD1 (5 bases). Between the trimmed V and J ends, which lost 2 bases and 5 bases, there was a span of 10 bases. The germline V gene encodes CDR1 SGHTA and CDR2 FQGTGA. CDR3 size: 15 residues. The CDR3 DNA sequence: TGTGCCAGCAGCTTACTGGGGCAGGATAATTCACCCCTCCACTTT. It encodes CASSLLGQDNSPLHF.

The chain recombines TRBV5-5 with TRBJ2-3; possibly TRBD1 for D (6 bases). The CDR3 loop spans 18 amino acids. V lost 4 bases, J lost 4 bases, and 25 bases lay in between. Germline values: CDR1 SGHKS, CDR2 YYEKEE (reference sequence). This chain's CDR3 is CASSLVVGTRGPADTQYF. The CDR3 DNA follows: TGTGCCAGCAGCCTGGTTGTGGGGACAAGGGGCCCGGCAGATACGCAGTATTTT.

This rearrangement joins TRBV12-3 or TRBV12-4 to TRBJ2-1, with D tentatively TRBD1 (6 bases). The CDR3 covers 15 residues. Trimming took off 7 bases at V and 3 bases at J, with 16 bases between the two ends. CDR3 amino acids: CASTPGQMRYNEQFF. CDR3 nucleotides: TGTGCCAGCACCCCAGGACAGATGCGCTACAATGAGCAGTTCTTC.